This T cell receptor beta chain was sequenced in a study of cytomegalovirus exposure and HLA in healthy donors (dated by TCRdb to the late 2010s). For the study in its entirety: According to an earlier analysis of 587 of the donors, 150 million to 200 million T cells yielded 117 million unique TCR beta sequences and around 300 Gb of sequence data. Donor age, sex, ethnicity and CMV serostatus were compiled alongside the repertoire data. Several DR-DQ haplotypes were handled as single units for association and clustering because linkage in the cohort was strong. High-throughput TCR immunosequencing, statistical association of individual TCRs with disease status, and machine learning were combined to predict cytomegalovirus infection status. In the later analysis, no new phenotypic data were used to find candidate immune exposures; instead, reliance was placed on TCR beta sequences and their occurrence across donors. Roughly 320 gigabases of sequencing data and 91 million or so unique TCR sequences made up an early release that covered 640 HLA-typed donors. The study profiled the T cell repertoires of around 700 subjects by immunosequencing and related them to cytomegalovirus serostatus. Of the 300 to 500 genotyped donors, roughly 80% were placed in the genetic ancestry cluster associated with self-reported Caucasian donors. The number of typed donors differed by locus: about 620-640 for A, B, C, DRB1 and DQB1; some 500 for DQA1; 606 for DPA1; and around 450 for DPB1. A later genetic analysis used genome-wide SNP genotypes for about three fifths of the 666 donors, treating that subset as a discovery cohort. All discovery cohort repertoires had been generated on a single sequencing platform. In a later analysis, previously published TCR beta repertoires from about 640 donors were re-analyzed and high-resolution HLA genotyping was added so that TCR occurrence patterns could be studied. Among a few hundred genotyped donors of the cohort, an average of approximately 240,000 unique TCR beta nucleotide sequences were sequenced per donor, 15% to 20% of them non-productive. In addition to the first cohort of approximately 670 subjects, a separate validation cohort of about 120 different subjects was used. An earlier analysis of around 580 of the donors used high-throughput TCR beta sequencing to judge whether each TCR beta V gene segment behaved as functional or pseudogenic. The study aimed to test whether signatures of past pathogen exposure could be identified by cataloging public T cell receptors. HLA typing included class I and class II loci at four-digit resolution. Here is what the overall study found, with its caveats: In a later analysis, around 15,000 TCR beta sequences were associated with specific HLA alleles at a false discovery rate of 0.05. In vitro tests confirmed that a few of the cytomegalovirus-associated TCR beta chains recognize cytomegalovirus antigens. The only immune exposure information available for the cohort was CMV serostatus. A later genetic analysis reported fewer N-insertions in productive TCRs among donors in an Asian-associated ancestry cluster than the roughly 700-donor mean. Because HLA typing was missing for some donors at each locus, association tests included only the typed subset. Some IMGT-functional V segments, including TRBV6-2 and TRBV6-3, could not be told apart with the 87-base-pair reads, so those segments were excluded. In an earlier analysis of about 540 of the donors, most TCR beta V segments were observed in productive rearrangements about 90% or about 30% of the time, broadly matching IMGT annotations. In a later analysis, the rate of TCR association differed among HLA loci, with DRB1 alleles having the most associated TCRs and HLA-C alleles having the fewest. An association between a missense DCLRE1C variant and V-gene and J-gene trimming of TCR beta chains was found in a later genetic analysis and replicated in an independent cohort. Across donors, most TCR sequences were observed very rarely, whereas some public TCRs were present in many individuals. A later analysis reported that several top co-occurrence clusters appeared linked to parvovirus B19, influenza, CMV and Epstein-Barr virus. In a later analysis, HLA-associated TCR beta chains showed more clonal expansion and lower generation probabilities than non-associated chains that were equally common. This cohort had only TCR beta chains sequenced, and the lack of alpha or paired-chain data limited which features could be detected. Linkage disequilibrium might explain the correlated functional status among segregating V segments, but an unknown experimental factor could not be excluded. Assigning TCR associations to individual alleles was difficult when HLA alleles, especially DR and DQ, strongly co-occurred. The authors suggested that the approach could potentially be generalized to other disease states and immunological phenotypes. The presence/absence analyses assumed that sequencing depth was roughly uniform across donors, and that assumption may not be true. The earlier analysis of approximately 540 of the donors excluded roughly 17 rarely observed V segments, including chromosome 9 orphons, because counts were too low. The study gave a list of some 150 TCR beta chains associated with cytomegalovirus. The classifier was reported to diagnose cytomegalovirus status with high specificity and sensitivity in both the original and validation cohorts. According to a later analysis, most CMV-associated TCR beta chains appeared to be HLA-restricted, and the HLA associations seemed to be driven largely by CMV exposure. A further reported finding was that TCR beta sequences accurately predicted the HLA-A and HLA-B alleles for most subjects in the first cohort. The sequencing pipeline was judged likely to have produced a cluster of highly shared sequence variants as a technical artifact.

The cohort consisted of 666 healthy bone marrow donors. At the time of sampling, all cohort members were nominally healthy, though unrecorded immune exposures were likely present. The donor tested CMV seronegative and was one of the 352 seronegative cohort members. Each donor provided a peripheral blood sample, and peripheral blood mononuclear cells were used for TCR beta sequencing. Genomic DNA extraction from the blood cell samples was performed with the Qiagen DNeasy Blood Extraction Kit. The germline V gene specifies MGHRA as CDR1 and YSYEKL as CDR2. Including cysteine and phenylalanine, the CDR3 has 16 amino acids. Kept here is only the CDR3 DNA, which spans 48 bases and is read in frame from base 1. V drops 8 bases and J drops 1 base, leaving 19 bases in between. Remarks on this clone: There is no known antigen for this receptor. Per-base qualities were not stored, and no clone one base away is much larger.

The library was built by means of the immunoSEQ multiplex PCR assay. For the multiplex PCR, a mixture combining 60 forward primers for TCR Vbeta segments and 13 reverse primers for TCR Jbeta segments was used. A multiplex PCR assay on genomic DNA amplified the CDR3 region of rearranged TCR beta genes. The amplified TCR beta libraries were sequenced on the Illumina HiSeq System as 87-base-pair reads. The authors' pipeline ran thus. Across the 500 to 700 repertoires, a later analysis counted roughly 77 million unique TCR beta chains, some 11 million of which were shared by at least two donors. Raw reads were error-corrected and collapsed into unique sequences by a nearest-neighbor algorithm in which closely related sequences were merged to remove PCR and sequencing errors. Alignment of CDR3 sequences to IMGT reference sequences was used to assign V, D and J gene segments. For a sequence to be retained, at least a six-nucleotide match to both a V gene segment and a J gene segment was required. A rearrangement was called productive if the CDR3 had no stop codons and remained in frame with V and J, and every other rearrangement was called non-productive. Following IMGT convention, CDR3 was defined as the stretch from the second conserved V-encoded cysteine to the conserved J-encoded phenylalanine. The earlier analysis of approximately 590 of the donors excluded any sequence lacking an unambiguous match to a single V gene segment. In an earlier analysis of several hundred of the donors, V segments were called functional above 56.7% productive rearrangements and were called segregating when the between-donor standard deviation exceeded 5%. A statistical classification framework was developed to diagnose cytomegalovirus status using the catalog of TCR beta chain sequences. In a later analysis, V and J genes were assigned by comparing TCR nucleotide sequences against IMGT/GENE-DB human TR gene sequences. A later analysis assigned CDR3 sequences and most-parsimonious VDJ recombination scenarios with the TCRdist pipeline. In a later analysis, each TCR beta chain was defined by its CDR3 amino acid sequence together with its V-gene family, and reads without a unique V-gene family were excluded. A later analysis removed over 500 highly shared, low-generation-probability nucleotide sequences to deal with suspected cross-contamination and a sequencing artifact. In a later analysis, a clonal expansion index was calculated for each public chain from normalized within-repertoire ranks of inferred template counts. Generation probabilities in a later analysis came from a VDJ recombination model fitted to out-of-frame rearrangements, and those results were checked against IGoR. In a later analysis, TCR-TCR, TCR-HLA and TCR-CMV co-occurrence was scored with hypergeometric tests, and a repertoire-size bias correction was applied to TCR pairs. To estimate false discovery rates, a later analysis permuted the HLA or CMV assignments 20 times. In a later analysis, co-occurring TCRs were grouped using DBSCAN, with TCRdist sequence similarity added in when clustering inside HLA-allele-positive subsets. Co-occurrence clustering excluded repertoires with fewer than 30,000 or more than 120,000 public chains, plus five with anomalous nucleotide sharing. TCRdb carries this immuneACCESS record with in-frame sequences only. Its versions omit some clonotypes, under half of them owing to an unresolved V gene in the studies checked, with the rest unexplained. The D gene and trimming were derived from the DNA, and the V and J assignments and clone size from that table. This sample comprises roughly 110,000 clones, approximately 81% of them detected only once. The ten biggest clones cover 2% to 2.5% of the sample.

The receptor's source is a young man in good health and CMV-seronegative. In this chain, TRBV4-1 is recombined with TRBJ2-3; TRBD2 could be the D gene, as 6 bases match. Material for sequencing was PBMCs. This receptor has the CDR3 CASHPLGTSRTDTQYF. The DNA sequence reads TGCGCCAGCCACCCCCTTGGGACTTCCCGCACAGATACGCAGTATTTT.